This T cell receptor beta chain was obtained from a study of beta chain features in type 1 diabetes. A sort by CD45RO/CCR7/CD25/CD127/CD95/CD27 yielded CD4+ naive, central memory, regulatory and stem cell-like memory cells. This clone appeared once. cDNA synthesis used the whole RNA isolate, giving expressed TCRB sequences. The repertoire was sequenced with immunoSEQ multiplex PCR; TCRdb's copy has only in-frame clones and lacks some. The sample lists about 330,000 clones; approximately 10% were seen once. The CDR3 contains 15 residues. The ends were cut back, 2 bases at V and 1 base at J, with 12 bases in the middle. Germline V gene lookup returns CDR1 SGHTA and CDR2 FQGNSA.

The rearrangement links TRBV7-2 to TRBJ2-7; D remains unclear. The TCR was taken from a woman younger than 45 in good health. The sequenced material came from naive CD4+ T cells from blood. CDR3 residues: CASSLIIDSSYEQYF. In DNA form, the CDR3 reads TGTGCCAGCAGCTTAATCATCGATAGTTCCTACGAGCAGTACTTC.